The source of this T cell receptor (beta chain) is a study of blood T cells in healthy people across ages. The study's findings and limits: Among T cells, TCR beta diversity per million cells dropped roughly linearly as age rose.

With a J-beta primer mix and a sample-barcoded 5' primer, a second PCR ran about 7 to 12 cycles. TCRdb passed the 5' RACE reads through MiXCR, listing each CDR3 protein once. The table lists about 1.8 million distinct CDR3 sequences, less than 50% of them singletons, with 2.1% in the top ten. At least ten counts were recorded for this clonotype. Its antigen is unidentified. This CDR3 contains 14 residues. V was pared by 3 bases and J by 2 bases, with 7 bases between. Sequencing used blood. J is TRBJ1-4 and V is TRBV12-3 or TRBV12-4, with TRBD1 as a possible D gene (5 bases). This TCR was sampled from a woman aged 40 to 50 in good health. DNA for the CDR3: TGTGCCAGCAGTTTCGGGGGGACTAATGAAAAACTGTTTTTT. It is translated as CASSFGGTNEKLFF.